This record concerns one TCR beta chain sequence. The antigen is unknown. This sample is drawn from a study of early T cells in non-severe SARS-CoV-2 infection. On the study more broadly: Chains were unpaired, as sequencing was done on bulk RNA from unsorted whole blood.

Individual cDNA molecules received unique molecular identifiers during library preparation. TCRdb reanalysed the 5' RACE reads using MiXCR and keeps one entry per CDR3 protein. The sample consists of just under 45,000 distinct CDR3 sequences, approximately 10% of them appearing once. Whole-study findings and limits: VDJdb matching favored anti-spike CD8 responses, missing private and CD4 specificities.

The sequenced material came from whole blood. The sequence was obtained from an adult who was a healthcare worker with PCR-confirmed SARS-CoV-2 infection or an uninfected control (not recorded which).

CDR3 residues: CASTGADSYNSPLHF. DNA of the CDR3: TGTGCCAGCACGGGGGCCGACTCCTATAATTCACCCCTCCACTTT. The V and J genes are TRBV6-5 and TRBJ1-6; TRBD1 might be the D (6 bases). CDR3 size: 15 residues. The germline V gene has CDR1 MNHEY and CDR2 SVGAGI. Deletions cut 7 bases from V and 0 bases from J, with 10 bases between.